This T cell receptor (beta chain) stems from a study of monozygotic twins with inflammatory bowel disease. From the 5' RACE reads, TCRdb lists one entry per CDR3 protein and no DNA. This table holds over 350,000 distinct CDR3 sequences. This CDR3 spans 16 amino acids. Germline V CDR1 and CDR2: MNHNS, SASEGT. The sequence derives from a human donor with ulcerative colitis or Crohn's disease, or a healthy co-twin of an affected twin (not recorded which). This chain connects TRBV6-1 to TRBJ2-3; TCRdb's D call, TRBD2, is unchecked because there is no DNA. The sample taken for sequencing was blood. CDR3 protein: CASSKLAGAASDTQYF.